What follows are 31 T cell receptor beta chains derived from one specimen sequenced in a study of T cells in localized non-small cell lung cancer. Only in-frame clones appear in the TCRdb table, and some are missing; sequencing was by immunoSEQ multiplex PCR. Altogether about 20,000 clones are present, about 90% being singletons, with the ten largest covering more than 10%. The sequencing used PBMCs, collected before any cancer treatment. The receptors derive from a man aged 35-75 years with stage II squamous cell lung carcinoma.

The chain employs TRBV10-3 and TRBJ2-5, with D possibly being TRBD2 (6 bases). V lost 7 bases, J lost 1 base, and 16 bases lay in between. The CDR3 extends over 15 amino acids. Germline CDR1 is ENHRY and CDR2 is SYGVKD. CDR3 sequence reads: CAINADSGGQETQYF. The CDR3 DNA is TGTGCCATCAATGCCGATAGCGGTGGCCAAGAGACCCAGTACTTC.

Comment on this clone: One junction end does not reproduce the germline sequence, and a read error may be involved. V and J are TRBV7-2 and TRBJ2-1; 7 bases match TRBD2. Germline-derived CDR1 and CDR2 are SGHTA and FQGNSA. This CDR3 has 16 residues. This CDR3 is CASRLDPGGGYNEQFF. For the CDR3, the DNA is TGTGCCAGCAGATTAGATCCCGGCGGGGGCTACAATGAGCAGTTCTTC.

The chain employs TRBV7-7 and TRBJ2-5; 9 nucleotides match TRBD1. Germline V lookup: CDR1 SSHAT, CDR2 FNYEAQ (reference sequence). Trimming took 5 bases from V and 5 from J; bases not matched to a gene: 12. The CDR3 contains 16 residues. The CDR3, as DNA: TGTGCCAGCAGCCCAATGGGACAGGGAGCTTTGGAGACCCAGTACTTC. It encodes CASSPMGQGALETQYF.

J is TRBJ1-2 and V is TRBV19; D is undetermined. The CDR3 extends over 18 amino acids. Germline V gives CDR1 LNHDA, CDR2 SQIVND (reference sequence). V shed 5 bases and J shed 4 bases, with 26 bases lying between them. In DNA, the CDR3 is TGTGCCAGTAGTCCTCTATCGAGTCTCAGTTTTCAGATCTATGGCTACACCTTC. Its protein product is CASSPLSSLSFQIYGYTF.

This clone was picked up a small number of times. The chain joins TRBV5-1 to TRBJ1-3, with 7 bases lining up with TRBD1. CDR1 and CDR2 (germline): SGHRS, YFSETQ. There are 14 residues in the CDR3. The J segment lost 0 bases and the V segment lost 7 bases, leaving 4 bases of the junction unmatched. The CDR3 DNA reads as TGCGCCAGCGGACAGGTCCCCTCTGGAAACACCATATATTTT. Amino acid sequence: CASGQVPSGNTIYF.

The V call is TRBV2, the J call TRBJ1-2; TRBD1 might be the D (5 bases). The germline V gene has CDR1 SNHLY and CDR2 FYNNEI. The CDR3 is made up of 12 amino acids. V lost 2 bases and J 10 bases, leaving 11 bases between the germline ends. CDR3 region: CASSEMGGDYTF. The CDR3 bases are TGTGCCAGCAGTGAAATGGGGGGGGACTACACCTTC. Variable domain in full (rest from reference TRBV2 and TRBJ1-2): EPEVTQTPSHQVTQMGQEVILRCVPISNHLYFYWYRQILGQKVEFLVSFYNNEISEKSEIFDDQFSVERPDGSNFTLKIRSTKLEDSAMYFCASSEMGGDYTFGSGTRLTVV.

The sample holds one count of this clone. This sequence joins TRBV30 and TRBJ2-2, with 7 positions matching TRBD1. V shed 4 bases, J shed 1 base, and the junction held 0 bases outside the gene matches. CDR3 length: 13 amino acids. Germline V gives CDR1 GTSNPN, CDR2 SVGIG (reference sequence). The CDR3 region is CAWNRGNTGELFF. CDR3 bases: TGTGCCTGGAACAGGGGGAACACCGGGGAGCTGTTTTTT.

To note about this clone: Other DNA sequences from this sample encode an identical CDR3 as well. This chain uses TRBV30 with TRBJ2-5; TRBD2 is a possible D gene (6 bases). V was cut by 4 bases and J by 4 bases, with 25 bases left in between. CDR3 length: 17 residues. Per germline, CDR1 GTSNPN and CDR2 SVGIG (reference sequence). CDR3 in amino acids: CAWTRAGVGSWLETQYF. CDR3 nucleotides: TGTGCCTGGACCAGAGCGGGCGTAGGGAGTTGGTTAGAGACCCAGTACTTC.

The V gene is TRBV19, the J gene TRBJ1-1, with D hard to call. With 3 bases removed from V and 11 bases from J, the gap between germline ends came to 22 bases. This CDR3 contains 15 residues. Per germline, CDR1 LNHDA and CDR2 SQIVND (reference sequence). The CDR3 nucleotides read TGTGCCAGTAGTATCCCGGTATCTCTGGGCTTTCGGGCTTTCTTT. This sequence encodes CASSIPVSLGFRAFF.

This rearrangement joins TRBV19 to TRBJ2-3; D unresolved. Trimming took 3 bases from V and 2 from J, leaving 18 bases between them. The CDR3 is 17 residues long. The V gene's germline CDR1 is LNHDA and CDR2 SQIVND (reference sequence). The CDR3 DNA is TGTGCCAGTAGTATCAACGACGGGCCCTTTTCCACAGATACGCAGTATTTT. This encodes CASSINDGPFSTDTQYF.

The genes are TRBV6-5 and TRBJ1-4; D ambiguous. CDR3 size: 13 residues. Germline CDR1 and CDR2: MNHEY and SVGAGI. V lost 10 bases to trimming and J lost 7 bases, with 16 bases between them. The CDR3, as DNA: TGTGCCACCAAGCGAGCATTAGCTGAAAAACTGTTTTTT. Protein: CATKRALAEKLFF.

The chain recombines TRBV9 with TRBJ2-1; no clear D. The CDR3 runs to 15 residues. Germline V gene sequence: CDR1 SGDLS, CDR2 YYNGEE. V was shortened by 2 bases and J by 5 bases, with 14 bases between the two germline ends. Written as DNA, the CDR3 is TGTGCCAGCAGCGTCTCCCAGTGGGGTGACAATGAGCAGTTCTTC. Its protein is CASSVSQWGDNEQFF.

The chain combines TRBV18 with TRBJ2-1; 7 positions agree with TRBD1. V gave up 1 base and J gave up 5 bases; unmatched junction bases: 5. In germline, CDR1 is KGHSH, CDR2 LQKENI. This CDR3 is built from 15 residues. CDR3 coding DNA: TGTGCCAGCTCACCACGGGACAGAAGGGACAATGAGCAGTTCTTC. Translating it yields CASSPRDRRDNEQFF.

V gene TRBV19 combines with J gene TRBJ1-5, with D unclear. The germline V gene encodes CDR1 LNHDA and CDR2 SQIVND (reference sequence). This CDR3 contains 17 residues. V dropped 2 bases and J dropped 1 base, with 15 bases sitting between them. The CDR3 DNA reads TGTGCCAGTAGTATAAGAGGACCTACCACGAGCAATCAGCCCCAGCATTTT. Its protein is CASSIRGPTTSNQPQHF.

This chain links TRBV4-3 with TRBJ2-4, with 7 nucleotides matching TRBD1. Germline-derived CDR1 and CDR2 are LGHNA and YSLEER. The length of the CDR3 is 15 residues. The ends lost 1 base at V and 8 bases at J; junction bases unmatched: 8. Here the CDR3 reads CASSQVQTGADIQYF. Here the CDR3 DNA reads TGCGCCAGCAGCCAAGTTCAAACAGGGGCGGACATTCAGTACTTC.

This clone showed up just once. The CDR3 nucleotides are TGTGCCAGCAGCTTGGGTATTTTGACACTCGGGGACACCATATATTTT. Amino acids: CASSLGILTLGDTIYF. The rearrangement joins TRBV7-2 to TRBJ1-3, with D hard to call. The V gene's germline CDR1 is SGHTA and CDR2 FQGNSA. The V end was cut by 3 bases, the J end by 8 bases, with 20 bases between. The CDR3 is made up of 16 amino acids.

DNA for the CDR3: TGCGCCAGCAGCACTCGTACAGGGAGCTACGAGCAGTACTTC. It translates to CASSTRTGSYEQYF. The chain combines TRBV23-1 with TRBJ2-7; possible D gene TRBD1, 6 bases. TRBV23-1 belongs to the ORF category, with a function that is uncertain. The CDR3 length is 14 residues. The V end lost 6 bases, the J end lost 3 bases, and 15 bases lay between the germline ends.

This chain uses TRBV6-6 with TRBJ2-5, with 8 bases identical to TRBD1. Germline CDR1 is MNHNY and CDR2 is SVGAGI (reference sequence). This CDR3 contains 14 residues. The V gene end was trimmed by 1 base and the J gene end by 4 bases; junction bases not matched to a gene: 2. Written as DNA, the CDR3 is TGTGCCAGCAGTTACTTTACAGGGGGAGAGACCCAGTACTTC. This gives the protein CASSYFTGGETQYF.

This sequence joins TRBV7-3 and TRBJ2-3, with D tentatively TRBD1 (7 bases). The CDR3 consists of 16 residues. V was pared by 4 bases and J by 1 base, with 15 bases between. The germline CDR1 and CDR2 sequences are SGHTA and FQGTGA. The CDR3 bases are TGTGCCAGCAGCTCCGGGGGTACAGGGGGCACAGATACGCAGTATTTT. Amino acids: CASSSGGTGGTDTQYF.

V and J are TRBV6-5 and TRBJ1-1; 8 nucleotides align to TRBD1. The CDR3 is 11 amino acids. Per germline, CDR1 MNHEY and CDR2 SVGAGI. The ends lost 10 bases at V and 5 bases at J; junction bases unmatched: 3. CDR3 protein: CATHRGTEAFF. CDR3 nucleotides: TGTGCCACCCACAGGGGGACTGAAGCTTTCTTT.

The CDR3: CASSPGRSMQETQYF. The CDR3 region has the DNA TGTGCCAGCTCACCTGGTCGTAGCATGCAAGAGACCCAGTACTTC. This sequence joins TRBV18 and TRBJ2-5; D uncertain. V was clipped by 3 bases and J by 2 bases, with 13 bases between them. The CDR3 extends over 15 amino acids. Germline lookup yields CDR1 KGHSH and CDR2 LQKENI.

The CDR3 loop reads CAWSEGVTNYGYTF. CDR3 coding DNA: TGTGCCTGGAGTGAGGGCGTCACTAACTATGGCTACACCTTC. The chain couples TRBV30 to TRBJ1-2; D ambiguous. The V and J ends lost 1 base and 0 bases respectively, with 9 bases between them. CDR3 size: 14 residues. Germline V lookup: CDR1 GTSNPN, CDR2 SVGIG (reference sequence).

The chain is built from TRBV7-2 and TRBJ1-1; D is undetermined. The CDR3 covers 14 residues. CDR1 SGHTA and CDR2 FQGNSA come from the germline V gene. V lost 4 bases and J 4 bases, leaving 13 bases between the germline ends. CDR3 DNA sequence: TGTGCCAGCAGCTGGGATTCTTCGGCCACTGAAGCTTTCTTT. It yields the protein CASSWDSSATEAFF.

V usage is TRBV6-4 and J usage is TRBJ2-3; TRBD2 aligns across 8 bases. This CDR3 has 15 residues. From germline, CDR1 is MRHNA and CDR2 SNTAGT. J was trimmed by 4 bases and V by 4 bases; bases with no gene match: 7. Here the CDR3 reads CASSVESGRADTQYF. DNA of the CDR3: TGTGCCAGCAGTGTCGAAAGCGGGAGAGCAGATACGCAGTATTTT.

The chain employs TRBV28 and TRBJ1-2; 7 nucleotides line up with TRBD1. V lost 3 bases, J lost 5 bases, and 0 bases stayed unmatched. This CDR3 is built from 12 residues. Per germline, CDR1 MDHEN and CDR2 SYDVKM. CDR3 nucleotides: TGTGCCAGCAGTTTGACAGGGTATGGCTACACCTTC. It translates to CASSLTGYGYTF.

This clone was counted between two and nine times. Distinct nucleotide sequences in the sample also encode this CDR3. This chain links TRBV6-5 with TRBJ1-1; D is undetermined. Trimming left V 3 bases short and J 2 bases short, with 10 bases between. CDR3 length equals 14 residues. Germline V CDR1 and CDR2: MNHEY, SVGAGI. The CDR3 loop reads CASSYSQANTEAFF. The CDR3 DNA reads TGTGCCAGCAGTTATAGCCAGGCTAACACTGAAGCTTTCTTT.

The CDR3 is CAIGKGLDQPQHF. Here the CDR3 DNA reads TGTGCCATCGGTAAGGGTCTTGATCAGCCCCAGCATTTT. The J gene is TRBJ1-5, the V gene TRBV10-3; D ambiguous. This CDR3 has 13 residues. V lost 8 bases and J lost 5, with 13 bases in between. Per the germline V gene, CDR1 is ENHRY and CDR2 is SYGVKD.

The rearrangement uses TRBV4-3 and TRBJ1-1, with 8 bases lining up with TRBD1. Germline values: CDR1 LGHNA, CDR2 YSLEER. The CDR3 loop spans 15 amino acids. With V trimmed by 4 bases and J by 8 bases, 12 bases remained unmatched. CDR3 in amino acids: CASSPDTGGGSEAFF. The CDR3 coding sequence is TGCGCCAGCAGCCCCGACACAGGGGGAGGAAGCGAAGCTTTCTTT.

The rearrangement uses TRBV7-3 and TRBJ2-3; 8 bases line up with TRBD2. The CDR3 contains 12 residues. J was trimmed by 9 bases and V by 2 bases; bases with no gene match: 1. In germline, CDR1 is SGHTA, CDR2 FQGTGA. CDR3 sequence reads: CASSLERGTQYF. CDR3 nucleotide sequence: TGTGCCAGCAGCTTAGAGCGGGGGACGCAGTATTTT.

This clone showed up just once. The chain couples TRBV27 to TRBJ1-1; D may be TRBD1 (5 bases). Trimming removed 2 bases at V and 2 bases at J, with 21 bases between. The CDR3 runs 18 residues. Germline CDR1 is MNHEY and CDR2 is SMNVEV (reference sequence). Here the CDR3 DNA reads TGTGCCAGCAGTTTAAAGGGATCTGGGCAGGGCCTTAACACTGAAGCTTTCTTT. Translated, it gives CASSLKGSGQGLNTEAFF.

V gene TRBV5-4 combines with J gene TRBJ2-3, with D unclear. The CDR3 covers 14 residues. Trimming removed 2 bases at V and 1 base at J, with 8 bases between. Germline V CDR1 and CDR2: SGHNT, YYREEE (reference sequence). The CDR3 region is CASSFTSRTDTQYF. CDR3 nucleotides: TGTGCCAGCAGCTTTACGAGCCGCACAGATACGCAGTATTTT.